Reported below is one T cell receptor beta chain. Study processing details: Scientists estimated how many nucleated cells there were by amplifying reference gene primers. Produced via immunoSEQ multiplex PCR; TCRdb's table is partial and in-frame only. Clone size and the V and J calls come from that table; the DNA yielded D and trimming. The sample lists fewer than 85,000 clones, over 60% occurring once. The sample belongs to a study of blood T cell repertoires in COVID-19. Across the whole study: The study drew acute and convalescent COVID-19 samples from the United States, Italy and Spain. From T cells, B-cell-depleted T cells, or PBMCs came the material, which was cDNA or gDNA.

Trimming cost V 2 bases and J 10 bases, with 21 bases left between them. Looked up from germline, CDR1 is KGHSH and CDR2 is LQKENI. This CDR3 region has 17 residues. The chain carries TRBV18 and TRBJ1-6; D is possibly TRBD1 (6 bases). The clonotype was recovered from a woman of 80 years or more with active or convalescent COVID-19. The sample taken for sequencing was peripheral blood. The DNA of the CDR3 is TGTGCCAGCTCACCATTAGCGTCGGCAGGGGTAGAGTCACCCCTCCACTTT. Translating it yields CASSPLASAGVESPLHF.